This T cell receptor (beta chain) was found in a study of cytomegalovirus exposure and HLA in healthy donors. Whole-study findings and limits: A later analysis linked a missense DCLRE1C variant to TCR beta V- and J-gene trimming.

The CDR3 runs 16 residues. Germline CDR1 and CDR2: SGHTS and YDEGEE. Between the trimmed V and J ends, which lost 0 bases and 3 bases, there was a span of 16 bases. With regard to this clone: Its antigen remains unidentified.

Researchers ran the PCR with 60 Vbeta and 13 Jbeta primers. Using immunoSEQ multiplex PCR, the repertoire was profiled, and TCRdb retains in-frame clones only, with some absent. The sample holds roughly 180,000 clones, 79% seen once. The TCR sequence derives from a girl aged 10 to 17 in good health and CMV-seropositive. V is TRBV5-8 and J is TRBJ2-7; TRBD1 might be the D (6 bases). The sequencing input was PBMCs. CDR3 in DNA: TGTGCCAGCAGCTTGGAATTATCAGGGGCCCACTACGAGCAGTACTTC. This gives the protein CASSLELSGAHYEQYF. The full variable domain, completed using reference TRBV5-8 and TRBJ2-7, is EAGVTQSPTHLIKTRGQQATLRCSPISGHTSVYWYQQALGLGLQFLLWYDEGEERNRGNFPPRFSGRQFPNYSSELNVNALELEDSALYLCASSLELSGAHYEQYFGPGTRLTVT.